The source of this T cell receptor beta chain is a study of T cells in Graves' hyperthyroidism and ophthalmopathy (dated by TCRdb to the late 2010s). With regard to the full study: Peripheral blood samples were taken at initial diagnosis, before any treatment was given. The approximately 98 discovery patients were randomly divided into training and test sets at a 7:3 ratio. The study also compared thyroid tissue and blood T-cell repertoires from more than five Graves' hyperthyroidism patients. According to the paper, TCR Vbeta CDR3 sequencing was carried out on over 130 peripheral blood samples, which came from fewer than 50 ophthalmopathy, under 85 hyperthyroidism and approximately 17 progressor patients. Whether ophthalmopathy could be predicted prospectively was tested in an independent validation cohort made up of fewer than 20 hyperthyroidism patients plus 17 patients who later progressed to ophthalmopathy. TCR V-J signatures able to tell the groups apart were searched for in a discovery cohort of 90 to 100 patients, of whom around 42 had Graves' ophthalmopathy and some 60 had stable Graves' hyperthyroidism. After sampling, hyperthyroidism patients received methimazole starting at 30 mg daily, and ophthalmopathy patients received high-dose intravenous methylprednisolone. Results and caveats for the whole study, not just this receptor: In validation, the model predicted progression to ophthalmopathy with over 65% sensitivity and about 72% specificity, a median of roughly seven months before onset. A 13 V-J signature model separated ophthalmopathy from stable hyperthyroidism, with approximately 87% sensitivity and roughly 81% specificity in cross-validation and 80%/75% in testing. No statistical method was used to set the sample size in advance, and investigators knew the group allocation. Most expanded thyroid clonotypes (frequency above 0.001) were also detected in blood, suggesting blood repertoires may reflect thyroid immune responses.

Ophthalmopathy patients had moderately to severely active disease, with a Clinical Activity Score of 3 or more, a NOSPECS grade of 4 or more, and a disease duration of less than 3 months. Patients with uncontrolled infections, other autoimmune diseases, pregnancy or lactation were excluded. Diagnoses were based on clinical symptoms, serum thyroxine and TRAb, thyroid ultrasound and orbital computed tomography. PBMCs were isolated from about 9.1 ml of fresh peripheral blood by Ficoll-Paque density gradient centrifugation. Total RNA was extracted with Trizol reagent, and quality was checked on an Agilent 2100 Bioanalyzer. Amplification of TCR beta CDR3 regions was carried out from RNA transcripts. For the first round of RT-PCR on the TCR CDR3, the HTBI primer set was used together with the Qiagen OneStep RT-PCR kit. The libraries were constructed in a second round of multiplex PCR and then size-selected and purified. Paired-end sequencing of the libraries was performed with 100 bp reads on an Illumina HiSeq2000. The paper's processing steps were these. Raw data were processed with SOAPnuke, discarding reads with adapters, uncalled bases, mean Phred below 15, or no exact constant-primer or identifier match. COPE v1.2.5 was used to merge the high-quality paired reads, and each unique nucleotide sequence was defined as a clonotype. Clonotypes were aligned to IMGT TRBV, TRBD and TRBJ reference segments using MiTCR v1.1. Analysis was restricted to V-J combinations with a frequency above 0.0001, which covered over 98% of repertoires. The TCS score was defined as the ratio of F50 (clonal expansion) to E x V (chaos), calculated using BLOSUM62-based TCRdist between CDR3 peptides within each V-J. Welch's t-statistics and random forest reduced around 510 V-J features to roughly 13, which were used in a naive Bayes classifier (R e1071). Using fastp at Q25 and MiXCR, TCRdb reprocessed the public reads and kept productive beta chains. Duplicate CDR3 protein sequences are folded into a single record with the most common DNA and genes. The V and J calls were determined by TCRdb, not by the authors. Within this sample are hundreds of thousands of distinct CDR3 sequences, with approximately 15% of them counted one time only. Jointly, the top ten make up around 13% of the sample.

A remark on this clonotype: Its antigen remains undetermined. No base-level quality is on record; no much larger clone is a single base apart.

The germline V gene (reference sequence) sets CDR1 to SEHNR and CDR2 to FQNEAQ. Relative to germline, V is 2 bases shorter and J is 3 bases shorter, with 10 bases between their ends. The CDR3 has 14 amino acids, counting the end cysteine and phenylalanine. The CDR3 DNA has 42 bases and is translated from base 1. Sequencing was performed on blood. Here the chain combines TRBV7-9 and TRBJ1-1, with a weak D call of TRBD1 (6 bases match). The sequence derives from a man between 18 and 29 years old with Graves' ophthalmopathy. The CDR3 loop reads CASSLPRGDTEAFF. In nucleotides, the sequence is TGTGCCAGCAGCTTACCCAGGGGTGACACTGAAGCTTTCTTT.